Sequencing of this T cell receptor (beta chain) was carried out in a study of blood T cell repertoires in COVID-19. The CDR3 extends over 15 amino acids. V dropped 5 bases and J dropped 2 bases, with 14 bases sitting between them. Germline V gives CDR1 SEHNR, CDR2 FQNEAQ (reference sequence). Using immunoSEQ multiplex PCR, the repertoire was profiled, and TCRdb retains in-frame clones only, with some absent. The repertoire holds about 42,000 clones, with over 75% as singletons. The receptor comes from a human donor in a cohort sampled during active COVID-19. Input material: peripheral blood. This chain uses TRBV7-9 with TRBJ2-3, with D possibly being TRBD1 (6 bases). For the CDR3, the DNA is TGTGCCAGCAGCCACAGGGACCGCTACACAGATACGCAGTATTTT. It encodes CASSHRDRYTDTQYF.